Shown below are 32 T cell receptor beta chains from a single sample sequenced in a study of blood T cell repertoires in COVID-19. Data came from immunoSEQ multiplex PCR; TCRdb stores just in-frame clones and leaves some out. The sample lists over 150,000 clones, 83% seen once, with about 12% in the top ten. Material for sequencing was peripheral blood. The receptors originated from a woman between 55 and 75 years old with COVID-19, enrolled during active disease.

The chain couples TRBV5-6 to TRBJ1-2; no firm D call. From germline, CDR1 is SGHDT and CDR2 YYEEEE. The V and J ends lost 6 bases and 4 bases respectively, with 13 bases between them. This CDR3 is built from 13 residues. CDR3 DNA sequence: TGTGCCAGCACCCCTCAGCGGAGCTATGGCTACACCTTC. Its translation: CASTPQRSYGYTF.

This chain links TRBV6-5 with TRBJ1-2, with 7 bases aligning to TRBD1. This CDR3 spans 14 amino acids. Germline CDR1 is MNHEY and CDR2 is SVGAGI. The ends lost 5 bases at V and 7 bases at J; junction bases unmatched: 10. DNA of the CDR3: TGTGCCAGCAGTAGAAATAGTGACAGGGCTGGCTACACCTTC. Its protein is CASSRNSDRAGYTF.

This sequence joins TRBV14 and TRBJ1-1, with D tentatively TRBD1 (5 bases). CDR3 size: 14 residues. Trimming removed 2 bases from V and 4 bases from J, with 11 bases in between. From germline, CDR1 is SGHDN and CDR2 FVKESK. The CDR3 region is CASSQHLQATEAFF. CDR3 sequence (DNA): TGTGCCAGCAGCCAACATCTACAGGCCACTGAAGCTTTCTTT.

This chain connects TRBV10-2 to TRBJ1-2, with a possible D match to TRBD1 (5 bases). The CDR3 has 17 amino acids. Germline V gene data show CDR1 as WSHSY and CDR2 as SAAADI. V was pared by 4 bases and J by 2 bases, with 20 bases between. DNA of the CDR3: TGCGCCAGCAGTGTAGGAAGGCGGACCAGGACAAACTATGGCTACACCTTC. Translating it yields CASSVGRRTRTNYGYTF.

The chain is built from TRBV5-8 and TRBJ2-7; D unclear. V was pared by 4 bases and J by 4 bases, with 6 bases between. Germline CDR1 SGHTS, CDR2 YDEGEE. CDR3 length equals 11 residues. CDR3 amino acids: CASSIQYEQYF. The DNA of the CDR3 is TGTGCCAGCAGCATACAGTACGAGCAGTACTTC. The whole variable domain, filled in from reference TRBV5-8 and TRBJ2-7, reads EAGVTQSPTHLIKTRGQQATLRCSPISGHTSVYWYQQALGLGLQFLLWYDEGEERNRGNFPPRFSGRQFPNYSSELNVNALELEDSALYLCASSIQYEQYFGPGTRLTVT.

This rearrangement joins TRBV4-1 to TRBJ1-2; maybe TRBD1 (6 bases). The germline V gene encodes CDR1 MGHRA and CDR2 YSYEKL. Trimming cost V 3 bases and J 7 bases, with 15 bases left between them. This CDR3 region has 14 residues. CDR3 sequence: CASSQDTGMGGYTF. CDR3 nucleotides: TGCGCCAGCAGCCAGGACACAGGGATGGGTGGCTACACCTTC.

The rearrangement uses TRBV6-5 and TRBJ2-3; 8 bases align to TRBD1. V trimming: 6 bases; J trimming: 4 bases; junction bases outside the gene matches: 6. The germline gives CDR1 MNHEY, CDR2 SVGAGI. The CDR3 runs to 14 residues. The CDR3: CASRLQGVSDTQYF. CDR3 coding DNA: TGTGCCAGCAGATTACAGGGGGTCTCAGATACGCAGTATTTT.

The V and J genes are TRBV4-1 and TRBJ1-3; tentatively, D is TRBD1 (6 bases). The CDR3 has 17 residues. Germline-derived CDR1 and CDR2 are MGHRA and YSYEKL. The V gene lost 4 bases and the J gene lost 1 base, with 17 bases spanning the gap. CDR3 coding DNA: TGCGCCAGCAGCCCCTCCCGGGACACCGAATCTGGAAACACCATATATTTT. Translation gives CASSPSRDTESGNTIYF.

The sample holds one count of this clone. The V gene is TRBV5-5, the J gene TRBJ1-1; D may be TRBD1 (5 bases). V lost 4 bases to trimming and J lost 11 bases, with 18 bases between them. The CDR3 consists of 13 residues. In germline, CDR1 is SGHKS, CDR2 YYEKEE (reference sequence). For the CDR3, the DNA is TGTGCCAGCAGCCGAACCGACGACAGTGATGCTTTCTTT. Amino acids: CASSRTDDSDAFF.

V and J are TRBV7-3 and TRBJ1-3; D unclear. The V and J ends lost 2 bases and 3 bases respectively, with 11 bases between them. The CDR3 covers 15 residues. In germline, CDR1 is SGHTA, CDR2 FQGTGA. Here the CDR3 DNA reads TGTGCCAGCAGCTTAGGGCCGGGAAGTGGAAACACCATATATTTT. Translated, it gives CASSLGPGSGNTIYF. The full variable domain, rest sourced from reference TRBV7-3 and TRBJ1-3, is GAGVSQTPSNKVTEKGKYVELRCDPISGHTALYWYRQSLGQGPEFLIYFQGTGAADDSGLPNDRFFAVRPEGSVSTLKIQRTERGDSAVYLCASSLGPGSGNTIYFGEGSWLTVV.

The rearrangement joins TRBV7-6 to TRBJ2-7, with 10 bases lining up with TRBD2. The length of the CDR3 is 14 residues. Germline V lookup: CDR1 SGHVS, CDR2 FNYEAQ. V shed 6 bases and J 2 bases; nucleotides not matched to a gene: 4. CDR3 amino acids: CASRETSGPYEQYF. CDR3 coding DNA: TGTGCCAGCAGGGAGACTAGCGGGCCCTACGAGCAGTACTTC.

This sequence joins TRBV15 and TRBJ2-3; TRBD2 aligns across 8 bases. The trim removed 0 bases at V and 2 bases at J, leaving 4 bases unmatched. The CDR3 is 16 amino acids. Germline loops: CDR1 LNHNV, CDR2 YYDKDF (reference sequence). The CDR3 nucleotides are TGTGCCACCAGCAGAGATTTAGCGGGAACCACAGATACGCAGTATTTT. Its protein is CATSRDLAGTTDTQYF.

This chain uses TRBV7-6 with TRBJ2-7; TRBD1 aligns across 9 bases. CDR1 is SGHVS, CDR2 FNYEAQ, per germline. Unmatched junction bases numbered 10, after V lost 7 bases and J lost 6 bases. This CDR3 is built from 14 residues. The CDR3 spells CASTPNRGQGEQYF. The CDR3 nucleotides read TGTGCCAGCACCCCTAACAGGGGGCAGGGCGAGCAGTACTTC.

The chain joins TRBV5-1 to TRBJ2-3, with 10 bases fitting TRBD2. CDR1 is SGHRS and CDR2 is YFSETQ in the germline V gene. V trimming: 2 bases; J trimming: 5 bases; junction bases outside the gene matches: 5. The CDR3 is made up of 15 amino acids. The CDR3 DNA sequence: TGCGCCAGCAGCTTCGAGCGGGGGGGCTTAGATACGCAGTATTTT. Amino acids: CASSFERGGLDTQYF.

The chain recombines TRBV5-1 with TRBJ2-1; maybe TRBD2 (5 bases). CDR1 SGHRS and CDR2 YFSETQ come from the germline V gene. V lost 1 base and J 6 bases, leaving 14 bases between the germline ends. The CDR3 spans 15 residues. Here the CDR3 reads CASSLSSLAGNEQFF. The CDR3 bases are TGCGCCAGCAGCTTGAGTTCGCTAGCCGGCAATGAGCAGTTCTTC.

The chain combines TRBV3-1 (or the pseudogene TRBV3-2) with TRBJ2-5; TRBD1 agrees at 7 bases. After removal of 3 bases from V and 5 bases from J, the junction contained 6 bases not matched to a gene. This CDR3 has 14 amino acids. Germline V CDR1 and CDR2: LGHDT, YNNKEL (reference sequence). In nucleotides, the CDR3 is TGTGCCAGCAGCCACTACAGGGGTGAGGAGACCCAGTACTTC. Protein: CASSHYRGEETQYF.

This chain uses TRBV6-5 with TRBJ2-5, with a tentative D call TRBD1 (8 bases). The CDR3 has 15 amino acids. Germline lookup yields CDR1 MNHEY and CDR2 SVGAGI. V lost 6 bases to trimming and J lost 4 bases, with 18 bases between them. CDR3 region: CASRPWTGRGETQYF. The CDR3 DNA sequence: TGTGCCAGCAGACCCTGGACAGGGAGGGGAGAGACCCAGTACTTC.

The V call is TRBV9, the J call TRBJ1-5; D unresolved. Germline V lookup: CDR1 SGDLS, CDR2 YYNGEE. Trimming stripped 4 bases from V and 4 bases from J, with 15 bases between. The CDR3 has 15 amino acids. CDR3 DNA: TGTGCCAGCAGCTCAGCGGGCGCAAGGAATCAGCCCCAGCATTTT. Encoded protein: CASSSAGARNQPQHF.

This chain links TRBV2 with TRBJ2-1; 10 bases line up with TRBD1. The germline gives CDR1 SNHLY, CDR2 FYNNEI. V lost 7 bases to trimming and J lost 6 bases; unmatched junction nucleotides: 3. This CDR3 contains 13 residues. CDR3 loop: CASIRDRGNEQFF. CDR3 DNA sequence: TGTGCCAGCATTAGGGACAGGGGCAATGAGCAGTTCTTC.

V and J are TRBV29-1 and TRBJ2-3; TRBD2 matches at 10 bases. The CDR3 length is 17 residues. Germline CDR1 reads SQVTM; CDR2 reads ANQGSEA. CDR3 nucleotides: TGCACCCAAGGGAACAGCGGGGGGGCCGGGTGCACAGATACGCAGTATTTT. Its protein product is CTQGNSGGAGCTDTQYF.

The V and J genes are TRBV6-5 and TRBJ1-3, with 8 nucleotides matching TRBD1. The CDR3 runs to 15 residues. Germline lookup yields CDR1 MNHEY and CDR2 SVGAGI. Trimming took 6 bases from V and 5 from J; bases not matched to a gene: 9. In DNA, the CDR3 is TGTGCCAGCAGGGCCCCCCAGGGGGCTAGAAACACCATATATTTT. Translated: CASRAPQGARNTIYF.

This clone was observed once. This chain joins TRBV9 and TRBJ1-6, with 7 bases aligning to TRBD1. V dropped 2 bases and J dropped 6; count of bases not matched to a gene: 8. The CDR3 spans 16 residues. Per germline, CDR1 SGDLS and CDR2 YYNGEE. The CDR3 coding sequence is TGTGCCAGCAGCGTGGGACAGCTGGAGCGTAATTCACCCCTCCACTTT. Residues: CASSVGQLERNSPLHF.

The J gene is TRBJ1-3, the V gene TRBV6-5; 10 bases are a match to TRBD1. V lost 10 bases and J lost 0; bases outside the gene matches: 6. Germline V gene lookup returns CDR1 MNHEY and CDR2 SVGAGI. The CDR3 is 15 amino acids. The CDR3 nucleotides are TGTGCCACCGGACAGGGGGGTCTCTCTGGAAACACCATATATTTT. Protein: CATGQGGLSGNTIYF.

This sequence joins TRBV11-3 and TRBJ1-4; 7 bases align to TRBD1. V shed 5 bases, J shed 4 bases, and the junction held 7 bases outside the gene matches. Germline values: CDR1 SGHNT, CDR2 YENEEA. The CDR3 consists of 15 residues. CDR3: CASSLGQDNNEKLFF. In DNA form, the CDR3 reads TGTGCCAGCAGCCTAGGACAGGACAATAATGAAAAACTGTTTTTT. Together with reference TRBV11-3 and TRBJ1-4, the CDR3 gives the full variable domain: EAGVVQSPRYKIIEKKQPVAFWCNPISGHNTLYWYLQNLGQGPELLIRYENEEAVDDSQLPKDRFSAERLKGVDSTLKIQPAELGDSAVYLCASSLGQDNNEKLFFGSGTQLSVL.

The chain carries TRBV6-5 and TRBJ1-1; D gene unclear. CDR1 MNHEY and CDR2 SVGAGI come from the germline V gene. V dropped 9 bases and J dropped 6 bases, with 17 bases sitting between them. CDR3 length equals 13 residues. The CDR3 spells CASFSPESAEAFF. CDR3 in DNA: TGTGCCAGTTTCTCCCCCGAAAGCGCTGAAGCTTTCTTT.

V gene TRBV28 combines with J gene TRBJ1-3; tentatively, D is TRBD1 (6 bases). CDR1 and CDR2 (germline): MDHEN, SYDVKM. The CDR3 consists of 14 residues. Deletions cut 5 bases from V and 0 bases from J, with 8 bases between. The CDR3 region has the DNA TGTGCCAGCAGTCGGACAGACTCTGGAAACACCATATATTTT. Translating gives CASSRTDSGNTIYF.

This clone was detected only a few times. This chain links TRBV4-2 with TRBJ2-2; TRBD2 might be the D (5 bases). CDR3 length: 14 residues. In germline, CDR1 is LGHNA, CDR2 YNFKEQ. The V gene lost 1 base and the J gene lost 4 bases, with 7 bases spanning the gap. CDR3 in DNA: TGTGCCAGCAGCCAAGGGGCGGGCACCGGGGAGCTGTTTTTT. Its translation is CASSQGAGTGELFF.

The chain recombines TRBV3-1 (or the pseudogene TRBV3-2) with TRBJ1-2; no reliable D call. Germline CDR1 LGHDT, CDR2 YNNKEL (reference sequence). Deletions cut 4 bases from V and 2 bases from J, with 14 bases between. The CDR3 runs 15 residues. This CDR3 reads CASSPPPRRNYGYTF. The CDR3 nucleotides read TGTGCCAGCAGCCCCCCGCCCCGCAGGAACTATGGCTACACCTTC.

The chain combines TRBV6-5 with TRBJ1-2; weak D call: TRBD1 (6 bases). The germline V gene encodes CDR1 MNHEY and CDR2 SVGAGI. Trimming shortened V by 10 bases and J by 7 bases, and 16 bases separated the two germline ends. The CDR3 has 12 amino acids. The CDR3 DNA reads as TGTGCCACCGCTGGGACAAGGTTTGGCTACACCTTC. Amino acids: CATAGTRFGYTF.

The CDR3 sequence: CASSLGLPSSFAIYEQYF. The CDR3 bases are TGTGCCAGCAGCTTAGGACTCCCCTCCAGTTTCGCGATCTACGAGCAGTACTTC. This sequence joins TRBV7-9 and TRBJ2-7; unclear D gene. This CDR3 has 18 residues. Trimming took 1 base from V and 3 from J, leaving 22 bases between them. Germline CDR1 SEHNR, CDR2 FQNEAQ (reference sequence).

The V and J genes are TRBV3-1 (or the pseudogene TRBV3-2) and TRBJ1-1, with 8 bases matching TRBD1. Germline V CDR1 and CDR2: LGHDT, YNNKEL (reference sequence). Trimming removed 11 bases from V and 3 bases from J; junction bases left unmatched: 11. The CDR3 runs to 14 residues. The CDR3 bases are TGTGCCGTCGGGGACAGGCTTTGGGACACTGAAGCTTTCTTT. Residues: CAVGDRLWDTEAFF.

V is TRBV15 and J is TRBJ1-1; no reliable D call. The V end lost 6 bases, the J end lost 1 base, and 15 bases lay between the germline ends. Germline CDR1 and CDR2: LNHNV and YYDKDF (reference sequence). The CDR3 runs 15 residues. This CDR3 reads CATRIPGQPNTEAFF. The CDR3 DNA sequence: TGTGCCACCAGAATACCTGGGCAGCCGAACACTGAAGCTTTCTTT.